This TCR beta chain originates from a study of human T cells and chemical hapten exposure. The study's library attached unique molecular identifiers to single cDNA molecules. TCRdb recomputed calls from the RACE reads with MiXCR, one row per CDR3 protein. The data contain fewer than 300,000 distinct CDR3 sequences, approximately 8.4% of them seen just once; the ten biggest clones take up under 2.5%. Time point meaning: pre-sensitization, week 0. Treatment: therapeutic diphenylcyclopropenone sensitization with weekly scalp DPC. Germline values: CDR1 SGHVS, CDR2 FQNEAQ. This CDR3 is 16 amino acids long. V was cut by 1 base and J by 7 bases, with 17 bases left in between. This clonotype was seen only once.

This clonotype was obtained from a woman aged 40 to 55 with alopecia areata. Some clones in this sample may be carry-over from other donors' samples. The rearrangement uses TRBV7-8 and TRBJ1-3; D remains unclear. Sequenced here: whole blood, sampled in connection with sensitization to the hapten diphenylcyclopropenone (DPC). The CDR3 bases are TGTGCCAGCAGCTTAGAGCGGCCTGCTAGCGGTAACACCATATATTTT. This translates into CASSLERPASGNTIYF. Full variable domain (remainder filled in from reference TRBV7-8 and TRBJ1-3): GAGVSQSPRYKVAKRGQDVALRCDPISGHVSLFWYQQALGQGPEFLTYFQNEAQLDKSGLPSDRFFAERPEGSVSTLKIQRTQQEDSAVYLCASSLERPASGNTIYFGEGSWLTVV.